This TCR beta chain comes out of a study of cytomegalovirus exposure and HLA in healthy donors listed by TCRdb under 2017. About the investigation overall: In an earlier analysis of under 600 of the donors, roughly 300 Gb of sequence data and roughly 100 million unique TCR beta sequences from roughly 180 million T cells were reported. About 300 gigabases of sequencing data and approximately 85 million unique TCR sequences were included in an early release covering about 620 HLA-typed donors. Among the roughly 400 genotyped donors, approximately 81% belonged to the genetic ancestry cluster associated with self-reported Caucasian donors. The study aimed to test whether cataloging public T cell receptors could reveal signatures of past pathogen exposure. The study profiled the T cell repertoires of under 850 subjects by immunosequencing and related them to cytomegalovirus serostatus. Besides the first cohort of approximately 670 subjects, a separate validation cohort made up of roughly 130 different subjects was used. To predict cytomegalovirus infection status, the study combined high-throughput TCR immunosequencing, statistical association of individual TCRs with disease status, and machine learning. A later analysis re-analyzed previously published TCR beta repertoires from 500 to 700 donors and added high-resolution HLA genotyping to study TCR occurrence patterns. Rather than drawing on any new phenotypic data, the later analysis identified candidate immune exposures from TCR beta sequences and the way those sequences occurred across donors. An earlier analysis of approximately 640 of the donors applied high-throughput TCR beta sequencing to assess whether each TCR beta V gene segment acted as functional or pseudogenic. Donor age, sex, ethnicity and CMV serostatus were compiled alongside the repertoire data. A later genetic analysis took genome-wide SNP genotypes for about 60% of the roughly 670 donors and used that subset as a discovery cohort. All discovery cohort repertoires had been generated using a single sequencing platform. HLA typing included class I and class II loci at four-digit resolution. The number of typed donors differed by locus: roughly 629-630 for A, B, C, DRB1 and DQB1; 522 for DQA1; about 600 for DPA1; and some 450 for DPB1. Roughly 5 DR-DQ haplotypes were handled as single units for association and clustering, since linkage in the cohort was strong. Among about 410 genotyped donors of the cohort, an average of around 250,000 unique TCR beta nucleotide sequences was sequenced per donor, of which about 19% were non-productive.

What the work shows at the level of the full study, not this receptor alone: The sequencing pipeline was judged likely to have produced a cluster of highly shared sequence variants as a technical artifact. Most CMV-associated TCR beta chains appeared to be HLA-restricted in a later analysis, and the HLA associations seemed to be driven largely by CMV exposure. Because counts were too low, seventeen rarely observed V segments, including chromosome 9 orphons, were left out of the earlier analysis of several hundred of the donors. Linkage disequilibrium might explain the correlated functional status among segregating V segments, but an unknown experimental factor could not be excluded. According to a later genetic analysis, donors in an Asian-associated ancestry cluster had fewer N-insertions in productive TCRs than the approximately 650-donor mean. The authors suggested that the approach could potentially be generalized to other disease states and immunological phenotypes. The study listed approximately 160 TCR beta chains as associated with cytomegalovirus. The classifier was reported to diagnose cytomegalovirus status with high specificity and sensitivity in both the original cohort and the validation cohort. A few of the identified cytomegalovirus-associated TCR beta chains were confirmed in vitro to be specific for cytomegalovirus antigens. This cohort had only TCR beta chains sequenced, and the lack of alpha or paired-chain data limited which features could be detected. In a later analysis, some 17,000 TCR beta sequences were associated with specific HLA alleles at a false discovery rate of 0.05. A further reported finding was that TCR beta sequences accurately predicted the HLA-A and HLA-B alleles for most subjects in the first cohort. V-gene and J-gene trimming of TCR beta chains was associated with a missense DCLRE1C variant in a later genetic analysis, and the association was replicated in an independent cohort. For the cohort, immune exposure information was limited to CMV serostatus. HLA typing was unavailable for some donors at each locus, so association tests used only the typed subset. Most TCR sequences were observed very rarely across donors, whereas some public TCRs were present in many individuals. According to a later analysis, parvovirus B19, influenza, CMV and Epstein-Barr virus appeared linked to several top co-occurrence clusters. In a later analysis, the rate of TCR association differed among HLA loci, with DRB1 alleles having the most associated TCRs and HLA-C alleles having the fewest. When HLA alleles, especially DR and DQ, strongly co-occurred, attributing TCR associations to individual alleles was difficult. Compared with equally common non-associated chains, HLA-associated TCR beta chains in a later analysis were more clonally expanded and had lower generation probabilities. In an earlier analysis of under 600 of the donors, most TCR beta V segments were observed in productive rearrangements about 87% or about 30% of the time, broadly matching IMGT annotations. Sequencing depth was assumed to be roughly uniform across donors in the presence/absence analyses, though that assumption may not hold. Some IMGT-functional V segments, including TRBV6-2 and TRBV6-3, could not be told apart with the 87-base-pair reads, so those segments were excluded.

Remarks on this clone: Its cognate antigen has yet to be identified. No base-level quality is on record; no much larger clone is a single base apart.

The method was the immunoSEQ multiplex PCR assay. A mixture of 60 forward primers for TCR Vbeta segments and 13 reverse primers for TCR Jbeta segments was used in the multiplex PCR. Amplification of the CDR3 region of rearranged TCR beta genes was performed with a multiplex PCR assay on genomic DNA. On the Illumina HiSeq System, the amplified TCR beta libraries were sequenced as 87-base-pair reads. Under the source paper's analysis protocol: In a later analysis, tens of millions of unique TCR beta chains were counted across the roughly 610 repertoires, and roughly 9.9 million of these chains were shared by at least two donors. Raw reads were error-corrected and collapsed into unique sequences by a nearest-neighbor algorithm in which closely related sequences were merged to remove PCR and sequencing errors. Alignment of CDR3 sequences to IMGT reference sequences was used to assign V, D and J gene segments. For a sequence to be retained, a match of at least six nucleotides to both a V gene segment and a J gene segment was required. A rearrangement counted as productive if the CDR3 had no stop codons and remained in frame with V and J, and every other rearrangement counted as non-productive. Following IMGT convention, CDR3 was defined as the stretch from the second conserved V-encoded cysteine up to the conserved J-encoded phenylalanine. The earlier analysis of roughly 590 of the donors excluded sequences that lacked an unambiguous match to a single V gene segment. An earlier analysis of 500 to 700 of the donors classified V segments as functional when productive rearrangements were above 56.7% and as segregating when the standard deviation between donors was above 5%. A statistical classification framework was built to diagnose cytomegalovirus status from the catalog of TCR beta chain sequences. V and J gene assignment, in a later analysis, came from comparing TCR nucleotide sequences with IMGT/GENE-DB human TR gene sequences. A later analysis assigned CDR3 sequences and most-parsimonious VDJ recombination scenarios with the TCRdist pipeline. A later analysis defined each TCR beta chain by its CDR3 amino acid sequence plus V-gene family, and excluded reads lacking a unique V-gene family. A later analysis removed several hundred highly shared, low-generation-probability nucleotide sequences to deal with suspected cross-contamination and a sequencing artifact. A later analysis calculated a clonal expansion index for each public chain from normalized within-repertoire ranks of inferred template counts. A later analysis computed generation probabilities with a VDJ recombination model fitted to out-of-frame rearrangements, and checked the results against IGoR. In a later analysis, hypergeometric tests were used to score TCR-TCR, TCR-HLA and TCR-CMV co-occurrence, with a repertoire-size bias correction applied to TCR pairs. A later analysis estimated false discovery rates by permuting HLA or CMV assignments 20 times. A later analysis grouped co-occurring TCRs with DBSCAN, adding TCRdist sequence similarity when clustering within HLA-allele-positive subsets. Repertoires with fewer than 30,000 or more than 120,000 public chains were left out of co-occurrence clustering, as were five repertoires with anomalous nucleotide sharing. TCRdb stores this immuneACCESS table with in-frame sequences only. Part of the clones is absent; in the studies checked, under half of the shortfall reflects unresolved V genes, and no reason is known for the rest. That table gives V, J and clone size, and the DNA gave D and trimming. For this sample there are 100,000 to 150,000 clones; under 90% appear just once. The ten largest make up about 0.7% of the sample.

In total, approximately 610 healthy bone marrow donors made up the cohort. At the time of sampling, all cohort members were nominally healthy, though unrecorded immune exposures were likely present. The donor was CMV seronegative and was included in the group of under 450 seronegative cohort members. Every donor gave a peripheral blood sample, and the peripheral blood mononuclear cells from that sample were used for TCR beta sequencing. The Qiagen DNeasy Blood Extraction Kit was used to extract genomic DNA from the blood cell samples. CDR1 and CDR2, looked up from the germline V gene (reference sequence), are PRHDT and FYEKMQ. The cysteine opens and the phenylalanine closes a CDR3 of 15 amino acids. Only CDR3 DNA is held: 45 bases, read in frame from base 1. Relative to germline, V is missing 0 bases and J is missing 6 bases, with 5 bases of the junction outside any gene match.

Recombination linked TRBV13 to TRBJ1-5; TRBD1 aligns with 7 central bases. This sequence originates from a man younger than 30 in good health and CMV-seronegative. The specimen was PBMCs. For the CDR3, the sequence is CASSLGTGRGQPQHF. The nucleotides read TGTGCCAGCAGCTTAGGGACAGGGAGAGGTCAGCCCCAGCATTTT.